Below are 8 T cell receptor beta chains sequenced from a single sample in a study of shared clonotypes between healthy human individuals. Cells designated naive CD8 were CD45RO-negative and were positively selected for CCR7, with terminally differentiated effector memory CD45RA+ cells excluded. Sequencing used immunoSEQ multiplex PCR; TCRdb keeps in-frame clones, though not all of them. The sample shows more than 2 million clones, roughly 95% of them seen only once. The sequencing sample was made of naive CD8+ T cells sorted from blood. These receptors all stem from a man between 18 and 35 years old in good health.

The V gene is TRBV13, the J gene TRBJ2-3; no reliable D call. The CDR3 covers 13 residues. V lost 6 bases, J lost 5 bases, and 12 bases lay in between. Germline CDR1 reads PRHDT; CDR2 reads FYEKMQ (reference sequence). CDR3 sequence: CASRPVTGDTQYF. The CDR3 DNA follows: TGTGCCAGCAGGCCAGTGACGGGAGATACGCAGTATTTT.

For this clone: The sample holds other DNA sequences that translate to the same CDR3. CDR3 DNA sequence: TGTGCCTCTGGACCCGCCTACGAGCAGTACTTC. It is translated as CASGPAYEQYF. V and J are TRBV7-9 and TRBJ2-7; no clear D gene. The CDR3 contains 11 residues. Per germline, CDR1 SEHNR and CDR2 FQNEAQ (reference sequence). With 11 bases removed from V and 2 bases from J, the gap between germline ends came to 10 bases.

J is TRBJ2-7 and V is TRBV9; the match to TRBD1 covers 7 bases. This CDR3 region has 13 residues. In germline, CDR1 is SGDLS, CDR2 YYNGEE. The J segment lost 4 bases and the V segment lost 4 bases, leaving 5 bases of the junction unmatched. CDR3 DNA sequence: TGTGCCAGCAGCCAGACAGGGTCGTACGAGCAGTACTTC. This codes for CASSQTGSYEQYF.

This chain connects TRBV30 to TRBJ1-2; 9 bases map to TRBD1. Trimming took 1 base from V and 6 from J; bases not matched to a gene: 3. CDR1 and CDR2 (germline): GTSNPN, SVGIG (reference sequence). The CDR3 contains 13 residues. The DNA for the CDR3 is TGTGCCTGGAGTGGGACAGGGGAACATGGCTACACCTTC. Amino acid sequence: CAWSGTGEHGYTF.

The chain has TRBV7-6 and TRBJ2-5; D remains ambiguous. V lost 5 bases, J lost 1 base, and 8 bases lay in between. CDR1 SGHVS and CDR2 FNYEAQ come from the germline V gene. This CDR3 has 13 amino acids. The CDR3 nucleotides read TGTGCCAGCAGCCAACGCACCCAAGAGACCCAGTACTTC. Translating gives CASSQRTQETQYF.

The chain combines TRBV27 with TRBJ1-4; 11 bases map to TRBD1. Looked up from germline, CDR1 is MNHEY and CDR2 is SMNVEV (reference sequence). Trimming at V came to 7 bases and at J to 2 bases, leaving 9 bases not matched to a gene. The length of the CDR3 is 17 residues. The CDR3 nucleotides read TGTGCCAGCATCGGGACAGGGGGACTCCTTACTAATGAAAAACTGTTTTTT. The encoded protein is CASIGTGGLLTNEKLFF.

This rearrangement joins TRBV28 to TRBJ2-3; 7 positions match TRBD2. CDR1 is MDHEN, CDR2 SYDVKM, per germline. CDR3 length: 17 amino acids. The V and J ends lost 3 bases and 1 base, in that order; junction bases with no gene match: 10. This CDR3 is CASSFPPGGGGTDTQYF. CDR3 coding DNA: TGTGCCAGCAGTTTCCCCCCGGGGGGAGGGGGCACAGATACGCAGTATTTT.

The chain recombines TRBV29-1 with TRBJ2-7; 9 bases align to TRBD1. The CDR3 sequence is 16 residues long. The V gene end was trimmed by 6 bases and the J gene end by 4 bases; junction bases not matched to a gene: 16. Looked up from germline, CDR1 is SQVTM and CDR2 is ANQGSEA. This CDR3 reads CSVPIFISDRGYEQYF. The CDR3 nucleotides read TGCAGCGTGCCCATATTTATCTCGGACAGGGGATACGAGCAGTACTTC.